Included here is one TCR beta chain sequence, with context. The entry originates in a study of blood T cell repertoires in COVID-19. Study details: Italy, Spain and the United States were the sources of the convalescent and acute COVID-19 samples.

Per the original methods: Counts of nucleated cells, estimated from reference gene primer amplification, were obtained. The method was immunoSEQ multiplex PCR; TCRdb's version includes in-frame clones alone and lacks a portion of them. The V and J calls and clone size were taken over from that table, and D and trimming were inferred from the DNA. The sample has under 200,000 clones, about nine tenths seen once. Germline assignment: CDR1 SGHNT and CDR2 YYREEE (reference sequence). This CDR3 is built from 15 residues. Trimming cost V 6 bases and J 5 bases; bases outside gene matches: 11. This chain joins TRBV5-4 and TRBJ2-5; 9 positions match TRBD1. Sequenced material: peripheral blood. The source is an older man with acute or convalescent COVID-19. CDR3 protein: CASKLSTGGSETQYF. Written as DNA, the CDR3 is TGTGCCAGCAAGTTATCCACAGGGGGCTCGGAGACCCAGTACTTC.